The 11 T cell receptor beta chains reported below all come from one sample, sequenced in a study of shared clonotypes between healthy human individuals. The data were produced by immunoSEQ multiplex PCR, yet TCRdb's version contains in-frame clones alone and is incomplete. In the table there are 950,000 to 1,300,000 clones, approximately 68% of which are singletons. Sequenced sample: memory CD4+ T cells sorted from blood. Described subset: CD45RA-negative fraction. The receptors were sampled from a young man in good health.

As to this clone: Other DNA sequences from this sample encode an identical CDR3 as well. The V gene is TRBV5-8, the J gene TRBJ1-5; TRBD1 is a possible D gene (5 bases). CDR1 SGHTS and CDR2 YDEGEE come from the germline V gene. There are 15 residues in the CDR3. The V end lost 2 bases, the J end lost 2 bases, and 11 bases lay between the germline ends. CDR3 amino acids: CASSLSWGGNQPQHF. The CDR3 DNA sequence: TGTGCCAGCAGCTTAAGCTGGGGGGGCAATCAGCCCCAGCATTTT. Filled out from reference TRBV5-8 and TRBJ1-5, the complete variable domain reads EAGVTQSPTHLIKTRGQQATLRCSPISGHTSVYWYQQALGLGLQFLLWYDEGEERNRGNFPPRFSGRQFPNYSSELNVNALELEDSALYLCASSLSWGGNQPQHFGDGTRLSIL.

The chain couples TRBV28 to TRBJ1-2; possibly TRBD1 for D (5 bases). Germline assignment: CDR1 MDHEN and CDR2 SYDVKM. The CDR3 loop spans 13 amino acids. V was cut by 9 bases and J by 8 bases, with 19 bases left in between. Here the CDR3 reads CASWGSGLLGYTF. CDR3 DNA: TGTGCCAGTTGGGGGTCAGGGCTGTTGGGCTACACCTTC.

The rearrangement joins TRBV7-2 to TRBJ2-7; TRBD1 matches at 10 bases. The V gene end was trimmed by 3 bases and the J gene end by 6 bases; junction bases not matched to a gene: 5. CDR1 and CDR2 from the germline V gene are SGHTA and FQGNSA. The CDR3 covers 14 residues. The CDR3: CASSFGTGASEQYF. The CDR3 coding sequence is TGTGCCAGCAGCTTCGGGACAGGGGCGTCCGAGCAGTACTTC.

This clone has a single count. The DNA for the CDR3 is TGTGCCAGCAGCGTAGAGGGCAGCCCTTTTGGTAATTCACCCCTCCACTTT. It codes for CASSVEGSPFGNSPLHF. The rearrangement uses TRBV9 and TRBJ1-6, with unresolved D. The CDR3 loop spans 17 amino acids. With 0 bases removed from V and 6 bases from J, the gap between germline ends came to 16 bases. From germline, CDR1 is SGDLS and CDR2 YYNGEE. Based on the CDR3 plus reference TRBV9 and TRBJ1-6, the full variable domain is DSGVTQTPKHLITATGQRVTLRCSPRSGDLSVYWYQQSLDQGLQFLIQYYNGEERAKGNILERFSAQQFPDLHSELNLSSLELGDSALYFCASSVEGSPFGNSPLHFGNGTRLTVT.

The CDR3 sequence: CASSLSGAYNSPLHF. The CDR3 region has the DNA TGTGCCAGTAGTCTGTCAGGGGCTTATAATTCACCCCTCCACTTT. The rearrangement uses TRBV19 and TRBJ1-6, with D tentatively TRBD1 (6 bases). This CDR3 has 15 amino acids. Germline V gene data show CDR1 as LNHDA and CDR2 as SQIVND (reference sequence). V was trimmed by 5 bases and J by 4 bases, leaving 12 bases between them.

This clone is a singleton in its sample. The chain joins TRBV7-2 to TRBJ2-1, with D perhaps being TRBD1 or TRBD2 (5 bases each). Trimming cost V 3 bases and J 10 bases, with 10 bases left between them. The CDR3 length is 12 residues. The germline gives CDR1 SGHTA, CDR2 FQGNSA. CDR3 sequence: CASSFGAQEQFF. DNA for the CDR3: TGTGCCAGCAGCTTCGGGGCCCAGGAGCAGTTCTTC.

This chain links TRBV19 with TRBJ2-7; maybe TRBD1 (5 bases). V was pared by 5 bases and J by 2 bases, with 10 bases between. CDR1 is LNHDA, CDR2 SQIVND, per germline (reference sequence). There are 13 residues in the CDR3. CDR3 loop: CASSADTTYEQYF. The DNA of the CDR3 is TGTGCCAGTAGTGCGGACACCACCTACGAGCAGTACTTC. Full variable domain (remainder filled in from reference TRBV19 and TRBJ2-7): DGGITQSPKYLFRKEGQNVTLSCEQNLNHDAMYWYRQDPGQGLRLIYYSQIVNDFQKGDIAEGYSVSREKKESFPLTVTSAQKNPTAFYLCASSADTTYEQYFGPGTRLTVT.

This clone was detected a few times. The chain employs TRBV6-4 and TRBJ1-2; D call uncertain. Trimming pared 5 bases from V and 2 bases from J, leaving 15 bases between. Germline-derived CDR1 and CDR2 are MRHNA and SNTAGT. The CDR3 has 15 residues. CDR3 amino acids: CASSLGVGKNYGYTF. For the CDR3, the DNA is TGTGCCAGCAGTCTGGGAGTGGGAAAGAACTATGGCTACACCTTC.

This clone appeared a single time. The chain is built from TRBV6-1 and TRBJ2-7; 7 nucleotides align to TRBD1. The CDR3 runs 12 residues. Germline values: CDR1 MNHNS, CDR2 SASEGT. V was clipped by 10 bases and J by 5 bases; unmatched bases: 8. The CDR3 DNA reads as TGTGCCATCAGGGAGACAGGGAACGAGCAGTACTTC. Its translation: CAIRETGNEQYF.

On this clone: Additional DNA sequences in this sample encode the identical CDR3. V gene TRBV18 combines with J gene TRBJ1-5, with D uncertain. CDR1 KGHSH and CDR2 LQKENI come from the germline V gene. V was pared by 3 bases and J by 2 bases, with 5 bases between. This CDR3 has 13 amino acids. CDR3 coding DNA: TGTGCCAGCTCACCCACGGGCAATCAGCCCCAGCATTTT. Residues: CASSPTGNQPQHF.

The rearrangement joins TRBV4-1 to TRBJ2-2, with 9 bases aligning to TRBD1. Germline V gene sequence: CDR1 MGHRA, CDR2 YSYEKL. There are 16 residues in the CDR3. V lost 0 bases to trimming and J lost 6 bases; unmatched junction nucleotides: 5. Here the CDR3 DNA reads TGCGCCAGCAGCCAAGACGGGGACAGGGTACCCGGGGAGCTGTTTTTT. Its protein is CASSQDGDRVPGELFF.